The sequence of this T cell receptor (beta chain) was determined in a study of blood T cell repertoires in COVID-19 (TCRdb year 2020). About the full investigation: Collaborator samples came from the United States, Italy and Spain and covered acute and convalescent phases of COVID-19. The material from the prospective study consisted of cDNA or gDNA derived from T cells, B-cell-depleted T cells, or PBMCs. Deeply sampled blood TCRbeta repertoires from subjects exposed to, actively infected with, or recovered from COVID-19 were included in the dataset. Sample metadata almost always included a de-identified subject ID, COVID-19 status, age in years and sex. Where available, HLA class I and class II types were obtained from metadata supplied by the sample provider rather than from assay-based typing. The samples were drawn from two sources: the first 160 participants of the ongoing ImmuneRACE study, and 950 to 1,500 subjects contributed by 6 global collaborators. The repertoires were released in a freely available public database meant as a resource for research on the immune response to SARS-CoV-2. What the authors observed across the whole study: The amount of clinical and demographic metadata varied by source and participant and was provided uncurated.

The CDR3 sequence holds 14 residues, the cysteine and phenylalanine included. Kept here is only the CDR3 DNA, which spans 42 bases and is read in frame from base 1. CDR1 and CDR2 are read off the germline V gene (reference sequence) as LNHDA and SQIVND. V and J lose 5 bases and 9 bases, and a span of 14 bases separates them. The collaborating institutions used their own protocols to collect whole blood in K2EDTA tubes. For TCRbeta analysis, collaborator samples were shipped as frozen whole blood, as isolated PBMCs, or as DNA extracted from either sample type. On this clone: Its antigen is currently not known. No per-base quality is available; no much larger clone lies one base away.

The immunoSEQ Assay, a bias-controlled multiplex PCR, was used to amplify TCRbeta CDR3 regions from genomic DNA. The study's processing was this. The number of nucleated cells in each sample was estimated from the amplification of reference gene primers within the assay. To quantify the absolute abundance of each unique TCRbeta CDR3 rearrangement, sequence reads were collapsed and filtered. For each sample, productive Simpson clonality was calculated by taking the square root of Simpson's diversity index across productive rearrangements. TCRdb's version of the immuneACCESS table is confined to in-frame rearrangements and falls short of the full clone set. An unresolved V gene accounts for under half of the shortfall where checked; the remainder is of unknown origin. D and trimming come from the DNA, and the V and J calls and clone size come from that table. The sample table records some 150,000 clones; around 82% of these occur just once. The top ten hold roughly 4.5% of the sample.

The sequence is built from TRBV19 and TRBJ2-6; TRBD2 is a weak D gene call, 5 bases matching. Input material: peripheral blood. The sequence was obtained from a man between 60 and 75 years old with acute or convalescent COVID-19. The CDR3 has the sequence CASSLQKEDNVLTF. The DNA sequence is as follows: TGTGCCAGTAGTCTGCAGAAGGAGGACAACGTCCTGACTTTC.